This T cell receptor beta chain was found in a study of blood T cell repertoires in COVID-19. Study overall: The United States, Italy and Spain provided the acute and convalescent COVID-19 samples. Sample material is recorded as cDNA or gDNA derived from T cells, B-cell-depleted T cells, or PBMCs.

In the original workflow: Counts of nucleated cells, estimated from reference gene primer amplification, were obtained. TCRdb's table, derived via immunoSEQ multiplex PCR, lists solely in-frame clones and lacks some. V, J and clone size were drawn from that table, and D and trimming were deduced from the DNA. The table includes tens of thousands of clones, about 80% detected once. The CDR3 consists of 14 residues. From germline, CDR1 is KGHDR and CDR2 SFDVKD. Trimming took 4 bases from V and 5 from J; bases not matched to a gene: 6. The sequence derives from a man older than 75 with active COVID-19. The chain recombines TRBV24-1 with TRBJ2-5; TRBD2 matches at 7 bases. Sequenced material: peripheral blood. The CDR3 reads CATSEGGRGETQYF. In DNA, the CDR3 is TGTGCCACCAGTGAAGGCGGGAGAGGTGAGACCCAGTACTTC.